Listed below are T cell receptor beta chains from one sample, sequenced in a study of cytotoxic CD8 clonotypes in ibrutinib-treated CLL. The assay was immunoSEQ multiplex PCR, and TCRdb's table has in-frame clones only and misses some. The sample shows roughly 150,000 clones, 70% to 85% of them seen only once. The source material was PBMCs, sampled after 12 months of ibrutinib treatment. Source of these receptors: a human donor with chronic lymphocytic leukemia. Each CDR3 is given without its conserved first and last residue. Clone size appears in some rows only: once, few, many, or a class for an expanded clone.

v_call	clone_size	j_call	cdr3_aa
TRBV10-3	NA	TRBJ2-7	AIRPGLAGYEQY
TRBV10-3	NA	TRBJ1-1	AISATGGMNTEAF
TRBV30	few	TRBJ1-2	AWSVPGGGDGYT
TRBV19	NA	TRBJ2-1	ASAPRLQEQF
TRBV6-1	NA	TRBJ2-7	ASSVGTYNEQY
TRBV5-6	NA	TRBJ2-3	ASSLGGGLADTQY
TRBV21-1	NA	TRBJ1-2	ASILQGVGRGYT
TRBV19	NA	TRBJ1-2	ASSTAWGPYGYT
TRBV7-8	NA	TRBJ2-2	ASSLVRGYTGELF
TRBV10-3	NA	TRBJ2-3	AIRRAGDSDTQY
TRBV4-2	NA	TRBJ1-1	ASSQEKQNTEAF